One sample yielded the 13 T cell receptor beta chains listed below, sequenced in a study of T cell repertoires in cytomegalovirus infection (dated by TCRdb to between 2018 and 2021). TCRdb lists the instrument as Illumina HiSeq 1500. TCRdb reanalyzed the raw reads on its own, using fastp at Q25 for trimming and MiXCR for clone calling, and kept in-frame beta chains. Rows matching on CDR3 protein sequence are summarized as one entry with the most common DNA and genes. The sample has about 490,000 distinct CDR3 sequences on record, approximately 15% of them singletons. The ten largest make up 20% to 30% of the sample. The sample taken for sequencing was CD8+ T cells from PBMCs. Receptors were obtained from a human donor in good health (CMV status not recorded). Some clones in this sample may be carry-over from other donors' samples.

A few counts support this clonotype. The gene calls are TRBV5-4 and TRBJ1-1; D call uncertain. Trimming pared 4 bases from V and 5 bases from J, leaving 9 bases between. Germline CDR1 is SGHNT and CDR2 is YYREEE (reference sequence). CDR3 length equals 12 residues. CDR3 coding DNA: TGTGCCAGCAGCCGGACCGTGACTGAAGCTTTCTTT. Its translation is CASSRTVTEAFF.

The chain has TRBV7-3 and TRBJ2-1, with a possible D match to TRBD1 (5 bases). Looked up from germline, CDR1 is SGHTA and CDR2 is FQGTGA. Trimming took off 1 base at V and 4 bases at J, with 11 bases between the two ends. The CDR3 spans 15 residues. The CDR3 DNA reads TGTGCCAGCAGCTTAATGGCAGGGAAATACAATGAGCAGTTCTTC. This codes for CASSLMAGKYNEQFF.

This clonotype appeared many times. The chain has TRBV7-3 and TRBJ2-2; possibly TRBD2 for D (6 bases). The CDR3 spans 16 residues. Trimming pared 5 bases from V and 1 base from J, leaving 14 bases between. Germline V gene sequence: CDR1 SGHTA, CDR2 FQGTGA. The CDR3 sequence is CASSARLEMNTGELFF. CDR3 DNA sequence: TGTGCCAGCAGCGCACGACTAGAGATGAACACCGGGGAGCTGTTTTTT.

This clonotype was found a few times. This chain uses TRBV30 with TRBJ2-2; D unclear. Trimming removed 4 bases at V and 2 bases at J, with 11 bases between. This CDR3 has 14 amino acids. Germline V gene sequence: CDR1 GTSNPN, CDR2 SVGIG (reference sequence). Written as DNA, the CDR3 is TGTGCCTGGAATATTAGGGTTAACACCGGGGAGCTGTTTTTT. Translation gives CAWNIRVNTGELFF.

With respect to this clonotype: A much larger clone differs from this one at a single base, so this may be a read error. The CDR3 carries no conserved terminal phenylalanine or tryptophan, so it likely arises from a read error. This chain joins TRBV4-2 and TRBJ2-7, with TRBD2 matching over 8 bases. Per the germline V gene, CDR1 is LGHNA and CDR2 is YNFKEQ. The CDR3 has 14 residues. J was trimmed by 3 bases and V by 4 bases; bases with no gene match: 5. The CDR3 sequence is CASSLPGLDYEQYS. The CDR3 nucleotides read TGTGCCAGCAGCCTACCGGGACTAGACTACGAGCAGTACTCC.

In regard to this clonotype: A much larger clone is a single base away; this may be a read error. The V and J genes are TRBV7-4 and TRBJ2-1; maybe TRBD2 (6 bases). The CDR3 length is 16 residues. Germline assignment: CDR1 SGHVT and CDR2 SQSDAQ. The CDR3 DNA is TGTGCCAGCAGCACTACCCGACTAGGCTCCTACGATGAGCAGTTCTTC. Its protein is CASSTTRLGSYDEQFF.

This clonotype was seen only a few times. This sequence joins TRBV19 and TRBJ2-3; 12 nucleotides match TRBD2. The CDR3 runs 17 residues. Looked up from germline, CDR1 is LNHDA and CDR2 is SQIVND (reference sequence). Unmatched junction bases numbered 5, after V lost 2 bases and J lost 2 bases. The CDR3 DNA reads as TGTGCCAGTAGTATAATAACTAGCGGGGGGACCACAGATACGCAGTATTTT. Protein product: CASSIITSGGTTDTQYF.

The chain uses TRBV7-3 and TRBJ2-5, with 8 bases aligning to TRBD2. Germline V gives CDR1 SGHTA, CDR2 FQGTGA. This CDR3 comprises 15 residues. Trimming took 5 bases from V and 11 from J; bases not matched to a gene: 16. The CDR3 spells CASSPRAPPGGEQYF. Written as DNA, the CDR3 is TGTGCCAGCAGCCCCAGGGCCCCTCCCGGGGGGGAACAGTACTTC. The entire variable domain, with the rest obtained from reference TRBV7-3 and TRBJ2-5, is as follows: GAGVSQTPSNKVTEKGKYVELRCDPISGHTALYWYRQSLGQGPEFLIYFQGTGAADDSGLPNDRFFAVRPEGSVSTLKIQRTERGDSAVYLCASSPRAPPGGEQYFGPGTRLLVL.

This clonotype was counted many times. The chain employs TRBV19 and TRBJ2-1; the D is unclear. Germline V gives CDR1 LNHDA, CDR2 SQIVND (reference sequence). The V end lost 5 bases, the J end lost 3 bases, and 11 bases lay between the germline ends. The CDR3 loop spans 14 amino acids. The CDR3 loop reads CASSFLENYNEQFF. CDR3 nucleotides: TGTGCCAGTAGTTTCCTGGAGAACTACAATGAGCAGTTCTTC. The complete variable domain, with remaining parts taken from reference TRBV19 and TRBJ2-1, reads DGGITQSPKYLFRKEGQNVTLSCEQNLNHDAMYWYRQDPGQGLRLIYYSQIVNDFQKGDIAEGYSVSREKKESFPLTVTSAQKNPTAFYLCASSFLENYNEQFFGPGTRLTVL.

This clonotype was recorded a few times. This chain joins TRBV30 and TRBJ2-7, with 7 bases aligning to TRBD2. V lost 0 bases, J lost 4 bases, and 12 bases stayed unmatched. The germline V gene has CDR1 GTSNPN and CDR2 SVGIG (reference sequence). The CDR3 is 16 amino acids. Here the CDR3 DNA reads TGTGCCTGGAGTGTGTTCTTTCCCGGGAGGATTTACGAGCAGTACTTC. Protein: CAWSVFFPGRIYEQYF.

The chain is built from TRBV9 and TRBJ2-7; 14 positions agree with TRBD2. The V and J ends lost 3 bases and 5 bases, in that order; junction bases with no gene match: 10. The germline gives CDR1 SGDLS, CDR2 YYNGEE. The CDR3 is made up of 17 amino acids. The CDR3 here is CASSGPPGLAGENEQYF. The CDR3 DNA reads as TGTGCCAGCAGCGGTCCTCCGGGACTAGCGGGAGAAAACGAGCAGTACTTC.

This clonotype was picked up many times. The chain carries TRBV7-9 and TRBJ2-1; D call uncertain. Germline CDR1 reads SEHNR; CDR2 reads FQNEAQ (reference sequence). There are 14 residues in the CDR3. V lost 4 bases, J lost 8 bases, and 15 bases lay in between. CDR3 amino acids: CASSSLKGIDEQFF. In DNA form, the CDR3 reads TGTGCCAGCAGCTCGCTTAAGGGTATCGATGAGCAGTTCTTC.

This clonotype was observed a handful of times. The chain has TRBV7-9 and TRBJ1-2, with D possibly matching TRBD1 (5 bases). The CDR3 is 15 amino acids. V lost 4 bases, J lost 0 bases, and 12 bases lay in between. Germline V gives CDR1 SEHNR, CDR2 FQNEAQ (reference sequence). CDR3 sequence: CASSSGHGTNYGYTF. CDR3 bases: TGTGCCAGCAGCTCCGGACACGGAACTAACTATGGCTACACCTTC.